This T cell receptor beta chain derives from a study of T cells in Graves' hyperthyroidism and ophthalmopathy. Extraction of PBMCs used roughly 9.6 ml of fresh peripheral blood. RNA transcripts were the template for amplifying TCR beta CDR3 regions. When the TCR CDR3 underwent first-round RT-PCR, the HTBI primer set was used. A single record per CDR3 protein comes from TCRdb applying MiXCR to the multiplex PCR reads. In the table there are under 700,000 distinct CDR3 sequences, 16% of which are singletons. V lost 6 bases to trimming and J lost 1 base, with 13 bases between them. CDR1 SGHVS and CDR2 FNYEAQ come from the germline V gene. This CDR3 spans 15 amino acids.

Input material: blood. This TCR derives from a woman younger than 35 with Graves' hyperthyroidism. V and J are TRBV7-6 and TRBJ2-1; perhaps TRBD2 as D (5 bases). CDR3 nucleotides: TGTGCCAGCAGTCACGGACTGTATTCCTACAATGAGCAGTTCTTC. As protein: CASSHGLYSYNEQFF. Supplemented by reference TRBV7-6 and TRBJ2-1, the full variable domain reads GAGVSQSPRYKVTKRGQDVALRCDPISGHVSLYWYRQALGQGPEFLTYFNYEAQQDKSGLPNDRFSAERPEGSISTLTIQRTEQRDSAMYRCASSHGLYSYNEQFFGPGTRLTVL.